One and the same sample provided the 25 T cell receptor beta chains below, sequenced in a study of control samples from healthy donors and cancer patients. Method: immunoSEQ multiplex PCR; TCRdb's copy keeps in-frame clones and lacks some. The sample yields 99,000 or so clones, about 83% seen once. The sequenced sample consisted of blood. The receptors were sampled from a woman between 45 and 65 years old in good health.

This clone appeared a few times. V usage is TRBV9 and J usage is TRBJ2-1; the D is unclear. Germline CDR1 and CDR2: SGDLS and YYNGEE. Trimming removed 1 base at V and 3 bases at J, with 11 bases between. This CDR3 spans 15 amino acids. CDR3 in DNA: TGTGCCAGCAGCGTATTAGAGTCGGGCTACAATGAGCAGTTCTTC. Protein: CASSVLESGYNEQFF.

V is TRBV11-2 and J is TRBJ2-7; TRBD2 aligns across 12 bases. The CDR3 loop spans 15 amino acids. V lost 3 bases to trimming and J lost 2 bases; unmatched junction nucleotides: 2. The germline gives CDR1 SGHAT, CDR2 FQNNGV. The CDR3 coding sequence is TGTGCCAGCAGCTTCGGGACTAGCGGGCCCTACGAGCAGTACTTC. Its protein product is CASSFGTSGPYEQYF.

The rearrangement links TRBV7-2 to TRBJ2-3; weak D call: TRBD2 (6 bases). Germline CDR1 and CDR2: SGHTA and FQGNSA. This CDR3 is built from 14 residues. Deletions cut 0 bases from V and 10 bases from J, with 14 bases between. The CDR3 region has the DNA TGTGCCAGCAGCTTAGCTATCGGGAGAGGGGCGCAGTATTTT. It codes for CASSLAIGRGAQYF.

The chain is built from TRBV12-3 or TRBV12-4 and TRBJ1-5; D may be TRBD1 (5 bases). The CDR3 covers 13 residues. V lost 6 bases and J lost 4, with 10 bases in between. The CDR3 loop is CASSLGANQPQHF. DNA for the CDR3: TGTGCCAGCAGCCTAGGGGCAAATCAGCCCCAGCATTTT.

This chain uses TRBV6-5 with TRBJ2-1; 12 bases line up with TRBD1. After removal of 6 bases from V and 7 bases from J, the junction contained 7 bases not matched to a gene. The germline CDR1 and CDR2 sequences are MNHEY and SVGAGI. The CDR3 totals 15 residues. In DNA, the CDR3 is TGTGCCAGCAGCCCGGGACAGGGGGCGTATAATGAGCAGTTCTTC. Its protein is CASSPGQGAYNEQFF.

The J gene is TRBJ2-3, the V gene TRBV5-8; 8 nucleotides agree with TRBD1. CDR1 and CDR2 from the germline V gene are SGHTS and YDEGEE. The junction had 8 bases not matched to a gene; V was cut back by 3 bases and J by 2 bases. The CDR3 runs to 16 residues. The CDR3 is CASSYRTGTNTDTQYF. The CDR3 DNA sequence: TGTGCCAGCAGCTACCGGACAGGGACGAACACAGATACGCAGTATTTT.

The V and J genes are TRBV7-3 and TRBJ2-2; weak D call: TRBD2 (6 bases). In germline, CDR1 is SGHTA, CDR2 FQGTGA. The CDR3 length is 14 residues. V gave up 6 bases and J gave up 2 bases, with 10 bases separating them. CDR3 region: CASRRDLNTGELFF. The CDR3 DNA reads as TGTGCCAGCAGACGGGACTTAAACACCGGGGAGCTGTTTTTT.

This clone showed up many times. The chain joins TRBV7-9 to TRBJ2-1; D perhaps matches TRBD1 (5 bases). The CDR3 totals 17 residues. The ends were cut back, 5 bases at V and 4 bases at J, with 21 bases in the middle. The V gene's germline CDR1 is SEHNR and CDR2 FQNEAQ (reference sequence). CDR3 sequence reads: CASSPYMGQDLYNEQFF. The CDR3 DNA follows: TGTGCCAGCAGCCCCTATATGGGGCAGGACCTATACAATGAGCAGTTCTTC.

This chain joins TRBV6-2 or TRBV6-3 and TRBJ1-2; no clear D. From germline, CDR1 is MNHEY and CDR2 SVGEGT. Deletions cut 6 bases from V and 2 bases from J, with 13 bases between. The CDR3 is made up of 14 amino acids. CDR3 protein: CASSPRGSNYGYTF. As DNA, the CDR3 is TGTGCCAGCAGCCCCCGAGGCAGCAACTATGGCTACACCTTC.

The J gene is TRBJ2-6, the V gene TRBV4-2; D call uncertain. V was shortened by 7 bases and J by 0 bases, with 7 bases between the two germline ends. Germline assignment: CDR1 LGHNA and CDR2 YNFKEQ. This CDR3 is 14 amino acids long. The CDR3 nucleotides are TGTGCCAGCATGAGTGTCTCTGGGGCCAACGTCCTGACTTTC. This sequence encodes CASMSVSGANVLTF.

The genes are TRBV18 and TRBJ2-7; D may be TRBD2 (7 bases). Trimming took 5 bases from V and 4 from J, leaving 12 bases between them. Germline V gene sequence: CDR1 KGHSH, CDR2 LQKENI. This CDR3 is 13 amino acids long. Here the CDR3 reads CASSAGAGYEQYF. CDR3 in DNA: TGTGCCAGCTCAGCGGGGGCTGGGTACGAGCAGTACTTC.

This clone was seen a handful of times. The chain joins TRBV11-2 to TRBJ2-7; a weak D match, TRBD1 (5 bases). The CDR3 is 12 residues long. The V and J ends lost 6 bases and 3 bases respectively, with 9 bases between them. Germline values: CDR1 SGHAT, CDR2 FQNNGV. The CDR3 DNA reads TGTGCCAGCAGTCCTCAGGGCTACGAGCAGTACTTC. This gives the protein CASSPQGYEQYF.

This chain connects TRBV18 to TRBJ2-5; D not certain. The V gene lost 6 bases and the J gene lost 2 bases, with 10 bases spanning the gap. CDR3 length equals 13 residues. From germline, CDR1 is KGHSH and CDR2 LQKENI. The DNA for the CDR3 is TGTGCCAGCTCGCCCCAGATTCAAGAGACCCAGTACTTC. This gives the protein CASSPQIQETQYF. The full variable domain, completed using reference TRBV18 and TRBJ2-5, is NAGVMQNPRHLVRRRGQEARLRCSPMKGHSHVYWYRQLPEEGLKFMVYLQKENIIDESGMPKERFSAEFPKEGPSILRIQQVVRGDSAAYFCASSPQIQETQYFGPGTRLLVL.

The chain carries TRBV19 and TRBJ1-5; the match to TRBD1 covers 7 bases. CDR1 LNHDA and CDR2 SQIVND come from the germline V gene (reference sequence). V lost 6 bases to trimming and J lost 6 bases; unmatched junction nucleotides: 14. The CDR3 runs to 16 residues. DNA of the CDR3: TGTGCCAGTAGGGGCACCTCGACAGGGAGCGGTCAGCCCCAGCATTTT. Amino acids: CASRGTSTGSGQPQHF.

The gene calls are TRBV19 and TRBJ2-5; D uncertain. CDR1 is LNHDA, CDR2 SQIVND, per germline (reference sequence). Trimming removed 1 base at V and 4 bases at J, with 4 bases between. The CDR3 consists of 12 residues. Here the CDR3 reads CASSIAGETQYF. CDR3 bases: TGTGCCAGTAGTATAGCCGGAGAGACCCAGTACTTC.

This clone was detected only once. The chain has TRBV4-2 and TRBJ2-1, with a possible D match to TRBD1 (5 bases). CDR1 and CDR2 from the germline V gene are LGHNA and YNFKEQ. The CDR3 totals 16 residues. The V gene lost 0 bases and the J gene lost 3 bases, with 12 bases spanning the gap. The chain's CDR3 is CASSQDSGQRYNEQFF. As DNA, the CDR3 is TGTGCCAGCAGCCAAGATTCAGGACAACGCTACAATGAGCAGTTCTTC.

The chain has TRBV3-1 (or the pseudogene TRBV3-2) and TRBJ2-1; possibly TRBD2 for D (6 bases). V lost 6 bases, J lost 5 bases, and 8 bases lay in between. This CDR3 comprises 12 residues. Germline CDR1 LGHDT, CDR2 YNNKEL (reference sequence). DNA of the CDR3: TGTGCCAGCAGTCGGACTAACAATGAGCAGTTCTTC. It is translated as CASSRTNNEQFF.

The chain couples TRBV2 to TRBJ1-2; weak D call: TRBD1 (6 bases). There are 14 residues in the CDR3. CDR1 and CDR2 (germline): SNHLY, FYNNEI. Trimming removed 4 bases from V and 4 bases from J, with 13 bases in between. The CDR3 region has the DNA TGTGCCAGCAGTGGAAGGGGGGTCCCCTATGGCTACACCTTC. It encodes CASSGRGVPYGYTF.

This chain joins TRBV25-1 and TRBJ1-1; 7 bases line up with TRBD1. V lost 4 bases and J lost 0; bases outside the gene matches: 2. The CDR3 sequence is 14 residues long. The V gene's germline CDR1 is MGHDK and CDR2 SYGVNS. CDR3 DNA sequence: TGTGCCAGCAGTGTGGGACAGATGAACACTGAAGCTTTCTTT. Amino acids: CASSVGQMNTEAFF.

In this sample, this clone turned up once. The chain is built from TRBV11-2 and TRBJ1-1; TRBD1 might be the D (5 bases). Germline values: CDR1 SGHAT, CDR2 FQNNGV. The ends were cut back, 6 bases at V and 5 bases at J, with 16 bases in the middle. CDR3 length: 14 amino acids. This chain's CDR3 is CASSYSREGTEAFF. Here the CDR3 DNA reads TGTGCCAGCAGTTATAGCAGGGAGGGGACTGAAGCTTTCTTT.

J is TRBJ1-1 and V is TRBV7-2; unclear D gene. The CDR3 consists of 12 residues. The V gene's germline CDR1 is SGHTA and CDR2 FQGNSA. The V end lost 4 bases, the J end lost 8 bases, and 11 bases lay between the germline ends. As DNA, the CDR3 is TGTGCCAGCAGCTCAGAGCGTAGGGAAGCTTTCTTT. This codes for CASSSERREAFF.

The chain carries TRBV4-2 and TRBJ2-7; TRBD2 agrees at 7 bases. The CDR3 has 16 residues. J gave up 7 bases and V 0 bases, and 12 bases lay outside the gene matches. Germline CDR1 and CDR2: LGHNA and YNFKEQ. The CDR3: CASSQDVGEGPGEQYF. The CDR3 coding sequence is TGTGCCAGCAGCCAAGATGTGGGGGAGGGCCCCGGTGAGCAGTACTTC.

V is TRBV15 and J is TRBJ2-7; TRBD2 might be the D (6 bases). Deletions cut 0 bases from V and 1 base from J, with 13 bases between. The germline V gene has CDR1 LNHNV and CDR2 YYDKDF (reference sequence). The CDR3 is made up of 16 amino acids. CDR3 sequence (DNA): TGTGCCACCAGCAGAGAACCGGGACTTAATTCCTACGAGCAGTACTTC. This gives the protein CATSREPGLNSYEQYF.

This chain uses TRBV4-1 with TRBJ2-5; 7 bases are shared with TRBD2. The J segment lost 2 bases and the V segment lost 2 bases, leaving 11 bases of the junction unmatched. Looked up from germline, CDR1 is MGHRA and CDR2 is YSYEKL. CDR3 size: 17 residues. The CDR3 loop reads CASSQSPPGAGQETQYF. The CDR3, as DNA: TGCGCCAGCAGCCAAAGTCCCCCCGGAGCGGGGCAAGAGACCCAGTACTTC.

The chain links TRBV9 to TRBJ1-5, with 7 bases identical to TRBD1. CDR1 is SGDLS, CDR2 YYNGEE, per germline. This CDR3 is 15 amino acids long. Germline trimming cut 0 bases from V and 3 bases from J; bases unmatched to any gene: 3. DNA of the CDR3: TGTGCCAGCAGCGTAGACGAGGGGGCCAATCAGCCCCAGCATTTT. This gives the protein CASSVDEGANQPQHF.